This paragraph reports one T cell receptor (beta chain). Trimming cost V 5 bases and J 6 bases; bases outside gene matches: 10. The CDR3 runs 15 residues. Germline-derived CDR1 and CDR2 are MNHNS and SASEGT. The source of the sample is a study of T cell repertoires in cytomegalovirus infection. TCRdb processed the reads anew with MiXCR; each CDR3 protein has one entry. The data contain about 230,000 distinct CDR3 sequences, under 25% of them singletons. The sequencing sample was made of CD8+ T cells from PBMCs. The sequence was collected from a human donor in good health (CMV status not recorded). Some clones in this sample may be carry-over from other donors' samples. The chain links TRBV6-1 to TRBJ2-3, with TRBD2 matching 8 bases. The CDR3 DNA sequence: TGTGCCAGCAGTTTCCTAGCGGGTACCTTCGATACGCAGTATTTT. Translated, it gives CASSFLAGTFDTQYF.